These T cell receptor beta chains were read from a single sample in a study of shared clonotypes between healthy human individuals. Here immunoSEQ multiplex PCR was the method, and the copy in TCRdb shows in-frame clones only, minus some. The sample yields around 1.9 million clones, around 93% seen once. Sequencing was carried out using naive CD8+ T cells from PBMCs. Receptors originate from a man younger than 30 in good health. Some clones in this sample may be carry-over from other donors' samples. Each CDR3 is given with its conserved first and last residue. The order of the fields is V gene, D gene, clone size, J gene, CDR3 DNA, CDR3 protein. D genes are given only for firm matches. Some rows have no size entry. The others give once, few or many, or a class for an expanded clone.

>TRBV5-1|TRBD1|once|TRBJ2-7
TGCGCCAGCAGCTTTACCCCCTGGACAGGGGGCTATGGCGAGCAGTACTTC
CASSFTPWTGGYGEQYF
>TRBV28|TRBD1|.|TRBJ1-1
TGTGCCAGCAGTTTTACAGGGGGGAGTGGTGAAGCTTTCTTT
CASSFTGGSGEAFF
>TRBV9|.|.|TRBJ2-2
TGTGCCAGCAGCGCATCCGTGCTGGGGAACACCGGGGAGCTGTTTTTT
CASSASVLGNTGELFF
>TRBV10-3|TRBD1|.|TRBJ1-2
TGTGCCATCAGTGTTTCTGTTGGGACAGGGAGTTTAGTCTATGGCTACACCTTC
CAISVSVGTGSLVYGYTF
>TRBV7-9|TRBD2|.|TRBJ2-3
TGTGCCAGCAGCCTCCGGACTAGCGGGGGCACAGATACGCAGTATTTT
CASSLRTSGGTDTQYF
>TRBV19|.|.|TRBJ2-1
.
CASTSGLANNEQFF
>TRBV4-1|.|.|TRBJ1-4
TGCGCCAGCAGCCTTTCGGGGGGTGGCGAAAAACTGTTTTTT
CASSLSGGGEKLFF
>TRBV7-2|TRBD2|.|TRBJ2-7
TGTGCCAGCAGCTTAGTGCCCCAGGGACTAGCGGGATACCACGAGCAGTACTTC
CASSLVPQGLAGYHEQYF
>TRBV7-9|.|.|TRBJ2-2
TGTGCCAGCAGCTTATCCGGGGGCTTGCGCGGGGAGCTGTTTTTT
CASSLSGGLRGELFF
>TRBV4-2|TRBD2|.|TRBJ2-7
TGTGCCAGCAGCCAAGAGGAGTCCCCTAGCGGCGCCACCTCCTACGAGCAGTACTTC
CASSQEESPSGATSYEQYF
>TRBV21-1|.|.|TRBJ1-5
TGTGCCAGCACCTATGCCGGACAGGAGGGGAATCAGCCCCAGCATTTT
CASTYAGQEGNQPQHF
>TRBV4-2|.|.|TRBJ2-2
TGTGCCAGCAGCCAACGACTAGATCGGGCCGGGGAGCTGTTTTTT
CASSQRLDRAGELFF
>TRBV7-9|.|.|TRBJ2-7
TGTGCCAGCAGCTCTTCCCGCTACGAGCAGTACTTC
CASSSSRYEQYF